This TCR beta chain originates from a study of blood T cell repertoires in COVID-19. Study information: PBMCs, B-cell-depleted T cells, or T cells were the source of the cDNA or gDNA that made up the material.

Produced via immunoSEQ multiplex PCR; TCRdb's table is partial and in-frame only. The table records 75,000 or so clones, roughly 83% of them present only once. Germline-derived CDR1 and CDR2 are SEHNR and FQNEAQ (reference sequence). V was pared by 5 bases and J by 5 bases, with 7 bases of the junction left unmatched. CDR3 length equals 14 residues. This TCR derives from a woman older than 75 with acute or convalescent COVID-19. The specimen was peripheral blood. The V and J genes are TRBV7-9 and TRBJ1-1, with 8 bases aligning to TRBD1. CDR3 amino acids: CASSHRTGRTEAFF. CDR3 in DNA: TGTGCCAGCAGCCATCGGACAGGGAGGACTGAAGCTTTCTTT.